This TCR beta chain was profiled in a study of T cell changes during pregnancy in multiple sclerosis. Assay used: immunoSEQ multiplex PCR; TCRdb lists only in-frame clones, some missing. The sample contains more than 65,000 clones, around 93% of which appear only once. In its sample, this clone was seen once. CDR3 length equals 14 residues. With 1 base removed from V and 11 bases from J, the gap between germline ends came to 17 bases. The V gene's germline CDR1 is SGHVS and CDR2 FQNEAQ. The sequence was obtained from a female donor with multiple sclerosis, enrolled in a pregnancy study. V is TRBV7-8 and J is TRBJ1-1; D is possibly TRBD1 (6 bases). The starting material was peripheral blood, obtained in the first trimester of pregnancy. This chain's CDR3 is CASSLDRARPVAFF. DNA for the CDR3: TGTGCCAGCAGCTTAGACAGGGCACGCCCCGTTGCTTTCTTT.